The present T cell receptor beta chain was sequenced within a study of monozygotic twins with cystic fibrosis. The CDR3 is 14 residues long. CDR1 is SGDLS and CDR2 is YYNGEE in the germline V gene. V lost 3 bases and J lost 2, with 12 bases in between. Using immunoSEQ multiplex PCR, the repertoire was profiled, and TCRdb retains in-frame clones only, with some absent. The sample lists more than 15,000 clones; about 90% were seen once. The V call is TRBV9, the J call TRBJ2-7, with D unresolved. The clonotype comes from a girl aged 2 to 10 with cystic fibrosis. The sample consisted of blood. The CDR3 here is CASSATWFTYEQYF. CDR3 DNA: TGTGCCAGCAGCGCGACCTGGTTCACCTACGAGCAGTACTTC.